The 20 T cell receptor beta chains below were found in one sample sequenced in a study of T cells in women clearing cervical HPV infection. The method was immunoSEQ multiplex PCR; TCRdb's version includes in-frame clones alone and lacks a portion of them. In all, the sample yields about 36,000 clones. Sequenced material: blood buffy coat. The receptors come from a woman between 18 and 75 years old with a cervical HPV16 infection that either progressed to CIN3+ or cleared (not recorded which).

Points on this clone: The sequence runs out 3 residues before the end of the CDR3; the remainder is reconstructed from the germline J gene. The rearrangement links TRBV7-2 to TRBJ2-7; TRBD1 aligns across 8 bases. From germline, CDR1 is SGHTA and CDR2 FQGNSA. V was pared by 5 bases and J by 6 bases, with 12 bases of the junction left unmatched. The CDR3 runs 15 residues. Incomplete CDR3 DNA: TGTGCCAGCAGCATATTCGGACAGGGTATCCGCGAG. Translating it yields CASSIFGQGIRE. The whole CDR3 protein is CASSIFGQGIREQYF.

A word on this clone: The read finishes 3 residues shy of the CDR3 end, and the germline J gene is used to complete it. The chain carries TRBV7-6 and TRBJ1-1, with D possibly being TRBD1 (6 bases). V gave up 5 bases and J gave up 0 bases, with 10 bases separating them. The CDR3 totals 14 residues. CDR1 is SGHVS, CDR2 FNYEAQ, per germline. CDR3 protein: CASSRGHMNTEAFF. The CDR3 DNA, read in part, is TGTGCCAGCAGCCGGGGACACATGAACACTGAA.

The CDR3 DNA, read in part, is TGCAGCGTTGAGAAGAGCGGAAACACAGATACG. Encoded protein: CSVEKSGNTDT. The CDR3 reads in full as CSVEKSGNTDTQYF. The V call is TRBV29-1, the J call TRBJ2-3, with D tentatively TRBD2 (5 bases). The read ends 3 residues before the CDR3 terminus; that terminus is restored from the germline J gene. CDR3 length equals 14 residues. CDR1 is SQVTM and CDR2 is ANQGSEA in the germline V gene. V was cut by 3 bases and J by 2 bases, with 12 bases left in between.

Comment on this clone: The read ends 3 residues early relative to the CDR3; the germline J gene fills the gap. This chain uses TRBV11-2 with TRBJ2-1; 7 bases are shared with TRBD1. This CDR3 spans 12 amino acids. Germline V gives CDR1 SGHAT, CDR2 FQNNGV. The V and J ends lost 5 bases and 8 bases, in that order; junction bases with no gene match: 3. CDR3 bases read: TGTGCCAGCAGCCACGACAGGGATGAG. Protein: CASSHDRDE. Given in full, the CDR3 is CASSHDRDEQFF.

In the case of this clone: Sequencing ends 3 residues short of the CDR3 end; the germline J gene provides the rest. The rearrangement links TRBV6-2 or TRBV6-3 to TRBJ1-5, with 7 bases fitting TRBD1. This CDR3 region has 15 residues. Germline lookup yields CDR1 MNHEY and CDR2 SVGEGT. With V trimmed by 8 bases and J by 7 bases, 14 bases remained unmatched. The covered CDR3 bases are TGTGCCAGCGGCCCCTTCGACAGGGTTAGGCAGCCC. Its translation: CASGPFDRVRQP. The whole CDR3 is CASGPFDRVRQPQHF.

A word on this clone: The CDR3 end falls 3 residues outside the read, so it is completed with the germline J gene. This chain uses TRBV5-1 with TRBJ1-4; D is possibly TRBD1 (5 bases). V gave up 5 bases and J gave up 5 bases, with 13 bases separating them. Germline V CDR1 and CDR2: SGHRS, YFSETQ. The CDR3 extends over 14 amino acids. Incomplete CDR3 DNA: TGCGCCAGCAGTCGCTCTCAGGGAAATGAAAAA. This codes for CASSRSQGNEK. From start to end, the CDR3 is CASSRSQGNEKLFF.

For this clone: The read finishes 3 residues shy of the CDR3 end, and the germline J gene is used to complete it. V usage is TRBV6-1 and J usage is TRBJ2-2; D might be TRBD1 (6 bases). Trimming took 1 base from V and 7 from J, leaving 13 bases between them. CDR1 and CDR2 (germline): MNHNS, SASEGT. The CDR3 runs 15 residues. The chain's CDR3 is CASSEEGGGGGELFF. The CDR3 DNA, read in part, is TGTGCCAGCAGTGAAGAAGGGGGTGGAGGCGGGGAG.

On this clone: The read terminates 3 residues ahead of where the CDR3 ends, so the germline J gene completes it. This rearrangement joins TRBV6-2 or TRBV6-3 to TRBJ2-7, with D unresolved. Germline CDR1 and CDR2: MNHEY and SVGEGT. V was trimmed by 8 bases and J by 5 bases, leaving 7 bases between them. This CDR3 contains 10 residues. The part of the CDR3 DNA that was read is TGTGCCAGCGCAGGCAACGAG. Its translation: CASAGNE. The whole CDR3 sequence reads CASAGNEQYF.

Details on this clone: The observed sequence ends 3 residues before the CDR3 terminus, with the missing tail filled in from the germline J gene. The J gene is TRBJ2-3, the V gene TRBV19; 7 bases map to TRBD2. Germline V gene sequence: CDR1 LNHDA, CDR2 SQIVND (reference sequence). CDR3 size: 12 residues. After removal of 3 bases from V and 8 bases from J, the junction contained 2 bases not matched to a gene. The CDR3 protein is CASSIGGGTQYF. Incomplete CDR3 DNA: TGTGCCAGTAGTATCGGCGGGGGTACG.

Notes on this clone: The CDR3 end lies 3 residues beyond the end of the read and is filled in from the germline J gene. This chain connects TRBV19 to TRBJ2-2, with 11 bases fitting TRBD1. Per the germline V gene, CDR1 is LNHDA and CDR2 is SQIVND (reference sequence). V was pared by 5 bases and J by 5 bases, with 7 bases of the junction left unmatched. The CDR3 spans 16 residues. CDR3 DNA, as far as it was read: TGTGCCAGTAGTCCGCGGACAGGGGGCAAAACCGGGGAG. Encoded protein: CASSPRTGGKTGE. The entire CDR3 protein is CASSPRTGGKTGELFF.

Turning to this clone: Read sequence stops 3 residues before the CDR3 end, and the germline J gene provides the missing end. V is TRBV19 and J is TRBJ1-1; the D is unclear. The V gene lost 1 base and the J gene lost 2 bases, with 8 bases spanning the gap. Germline loops: CDR1 LNHDA, CDR2 SQIVND (reference sequence). CDR3 size: 14 residues. The part of the CDR3 DNA that was read is TGTGCCAGTAGTATAGGACACCCAAACACTGAA. This gives the protein CASSIGHPNTE. The entire CDR3 is CASSIGHPNTEAFF.

Of note for this clone: The read is 3 residues too short to cover the CDR3 end, so that end is filled in from the germline J gene. The chain links TRBV29-1 to TRBJ2-7; TRBD1 is a possible D gene (5 bases). Germline V gene lookup returns CDR1 SQVTM and CDR2 ANQGSEA. This CDR3 is built from 16 residues. The V end lost 6 bases, the J end lost 2 bases, and 23 bases lay between the germline ends. The sequenced CDR3 bases are TGCAGCGTAAAAGATGCGACCCAGGGTCTTACCTACGAG. Protein sequence: CSVKDATQGLTYE. The full-length CDR3 reads as CSVKDATQGLTYEQYF.

The CDR3 bases that were read are TGCGCCAGCAGCTTGGGTAGACAGGGGGCGGGGAACACTGAA. Protein sequence: CASSLGRQGAGNTE. In full, the CDR3 reads CASSLGRQGAGNTEAFF. J is TRBJ1-1 and V is TRBV5-1; 10 bases line up with TRBD1. The DNA ends 3 residues before the CDR3 does, and the rest of the CDR3 is filled in from the germline J gene. Trimming removed 0 bases from V and 1 base from J; junction bases left unmatched: 6. The CDR3 totals 17 residues. Germline CDR1 SGHRS, CDR2 YFSETQ.

In regard to this clone: The read falls 3 residues short of the CDR3 end, and the missing part is taken from the germline J gene. The chain employs TRBV20-1 and TRBJ1-2, with 8 nucleotides matching TRBD1. This CDR3 contains 14 residues. The J segment lost 0 bases and the V segment lost 5 bases, leaving 5 bases of the junction unmatched. The V gene's germline CDR1 is DFQATT and CDR2 SNEGSKA (reference sequence). The part of the CDR3 DNA that was read is TGCAGTGCTGGGTACAGGGGGGCTAACTATGGC. The encoded protein is CSAGYRGANYG. The full CDR3 protein reads CSAGYRGANYGYTF.

Turning to this clone: The CDR3 is cut off 3 residues early in the read; its end comes from the germline J gene. This chain connects TRBV2 to TRBJ2-4; D ambiguous. CDR1 and CDR2 from the germline V gene are SNHLY and FYNNEI. This CDR3 spans 13 amino acids. CDR3 sequence reads: CASSLERGYGQYF. Partial CDR3 DNA: TGTGCCAGCAGTCTAGAACGAGGATATGGT.

On this clone: The read terminates 3 residues ahead of where the CDR3 ends, so the germline J gene completes it. The V gene is TRBV7-9, the J gene TRBJ2-1; the match to TRBD2 covers 8 bases. Germline CDR1 is SEHNR and CDR2 is FQNEAQ (reference sequence). The CDR3 contains 15 residues. Trimming removed 1 base from V and 3 bases from J; junction bases left unmatched: 2. Incomplete CDR3 DNA: TGTGCCAGCAGCTTAGATGGGACTAGCTACAATGAG. Amino acid sequence: CASSLDGTSYNE. The full CDR3 protein reads CASSLDGTSYNEQFF.

Notes on this clone: The sequenced fragment ends 3 residues before the CDR3 boundary, so the rest is inferred from the germline J gene. This chain links TRBV7-3 with TRBJ2-5; 14 nucleotides match TRBD2. The CDR3 is made up of 17 amino acids. Germline V gives CDR1 SGHTA, CDR2 FQGTGA. Trimming removed 3 bases from V and 6 bases from J; junction bases left unmatched: 9. CDR3 bases read: TGTGCCAGCAGCTTGGGGACTAGCGGGGGCCCCGGGAAGACC. The encoded protein is CASSLGTSGGPGKT. The full CDR3 protein reads CASSLGTSGGPGKTQYF.

As for this clone: The DNA ends 3 residues before the CDR3 does, and the rest of the CDR3 is filled in from the germline J gene. The chain uses TRBV14 and TRBJ1-4; D gene ambiguous. Trimming took off 0 bases at V and 5 bases at J, with 10 bases between the two ends. Germline loops: CDR1 SGHDN, CDR2 FVKESK. This CDR3 has 15 amino acids. The chain's CDR3 is CASSQDRSGNEKLFF. The DNA read from the CDR3 is TGTGCCAGCAGCCAAGATCGATCAGGAAATGAAAAA.

Concerning this clone: With the read ending 3 residues before the CDR3 end, the germline J gene is used to fill in that end. V is TRBV25-1 and J is TRBJ2-7; 10 bases are shared with TRBD1. There are 13 residues in the CDR3. Per germline, CDR1 MGHDK and CDR2 SYGVNS. Trimming at V came to 3 bases and at J to 6 bases, leaving 2 bases not matched to a gene. CDR3 region: CASSDDRGREQYF. Incomplete CDR3 DNA: TGTGCCAGCAGTGACGACAGGGGGCGCGAG.

Turning to this clone: The read comes to an end 3 residues before the CDR3 does, leaving the germline J gene to fill in the end. The V call is TRBV5-4, the J call TRBJ2-1; D might be TRBD2 (5 bases). Germline V gene lookup returns CDR1 SGHNT and CDR2 YYREEE (reference sequence). The CDR3 has 14 residues. Trimming took 3 bases from V and 7 from J, leaving 14 bases between them. The covered CDR3 bases are TGTGCCAGCAGCTCCGGGGTTGTAACGAATGAG. This sequence encodes CASSSGVVTNE. The complete CDR3 protein is CASSSGVVTNEQFF.